The following is a TCR beta chain sequence with its context. The data derive from a study of blood T cell repertoires in COVID-19. About the research overall: Acute and convalescent COVID-19 samples came from the United States, Italy and Spain.

The germline gives CDR1 LGHDT, CDR2 YNNKEL (reference sequence). The CDR3 contains 13 residues. V dropped 4 bases and J dropped 5; count of bases not matched to a gene: 1. Study processing details: How many nucleated cells were present was estimated from reference gene primer amplification. Clones were sequenced by immunoSEQ multiplex PCR, and TCRdb holds only the in-frame ones, with some missing. The DNA gave D and trimming, while V, J and clone size come from that table. The data show some 170,000 clones, approximately 85% seen once. The TCR was taken from a man between 60 and 75 years old with active or convalescent COVID-19. The V gene is TRBV3-1 (or the pseudogene TRBV3-2), the J gene TRBJ1-1, with 10 nucleotides matching TRBD1. The sample taken for sequencing was peripheral blood. CDR3 amino acids: CASSPDRGTEAFF. The CDR3 DNA sequence: TGTGCCAGCAGCCCGGACAGGGGGACTGAAGCTTTCTTT.